Presented here are 16 T cell receptor beta chains from one specimen sequenced in a study of vaccination effects on CD4 cells after COVID-19. Libraries were prepared by immunoSEQ multiplex PCR; TCRdb keeps only in-frame clonotypes and omits some of them. The table shows about 22,000 clones, with around 70% occurring only once. No antigen has been assigned to these receptors. After expansion with viral peptide pools in the ViraFEST assay, antigen-specific CD4+ T cells were sequenced. Culturing for 10 to 11 days preceded CD4+ T cell isolation. The material was CD4+ T cells from PBMCs cultured with HCoV-229E spike peptides, obtained before COVID-19 vaccination. The receptor source for this set is a human donor who received a COVID-19 vaccine.

The chain is built from TRBV6-5 and TRBJ2-1; 9 bases align to TRBD2. The CDR3 is made up of 14 amino acids. Per the germline V gene, CDR1 is MNHEY and CDR2 is SVGAGI. The V gene end was trimmed by 10 bases and the J gene end by 4 bases; junction bases not matched to a gene: 8. In DNA, the CDR3 is TGTGCCACCGAGACTAGCGGAGGATACAATGAGCAGTTCTTC. Encoded protein: CATETSGGYNEQFF.

Here the CDR3 DNA reads TGCAGCGTTTCTGGGGCGCGGAGGTACAATGAGCAGTTCTTC. Protein product: CSVSGARRYNEQFF. The chain carries TRBV29-1 and TRBJ2-1; D is tentatively TRBD1 or TRBD2 (5 bases each). The CDR3 contains 14 residues. Trimming pared 5 bases from V and 4 bases from J, leaving 15 bases between. Per the germline V gene, CDR1 is SQVTM and CDR2 is ANQGSEA.

The chain combines TRBV9 with TRBJ2-1, with D uncertain. Deletions cut 0 bases from V and 0 bases from J, with 4 bases between. The CDR3 has 14 amino acids. Germline values: CDR1 SGDLS, CDR2 YYNGEE. The CDR3 DNA follows: TGTGCCAGCAGCGTAGAGGGCTCCTACAATGAGCAGTTCTTC. Amino acids: CASSVEGSYNEQFF.

This chain joins TRBV4-1 and TRBJ2-3; D unresolved. CDR3 size: 15 residues. Trimming left V 1 base short and J 2 bases short, with 10 bases between. Germline loops: CDR1 MGHRA, CDR2 YSYEKL. CDR3: CASSQVAGSTDTQYF. CDR3 bases: TGCGCCAGCAGCCAAGTGGCAGGATCCACAGATACGCAGTATTTT.

V and J are TRBV28 and TRBJ2-7, with D tentatively TRBD1 (6 bases). CDR1 is MDHEN and CDR2 is SYDVKM in the germline V gene. The CDR3 is 14 residues long. Deletions cut 7 bases from V and 4 bases from J, with 17 bases between. The CDR3 spells CASTRQASPYEQYF. CDR3 DNA sequence: TGTGCCAGCACAAGACAGGCCTCCCCGTACGAGCAGTACTTC.

The V and J genes are TRBV5-1 and TRBJ2-5; 7 bases match TRBD1. The trim removed 3 bases at V and 0 bases at J, leaving 8 bases unmatched. Germline assignment: CDR1 SGHRS and CDR2 YFSETQ. The CDR3 consists of 16 residues. CDR3 in DNA: TGCGCCAGCAGCTGGGGACAGCCGCTGTACCAAGAGACCCAGTACTTC. As protein: CASSWGQPLYQETQYF.

DNA for the CDR3: TGTGCCAGCAGTGCCCCGAACACCGGGGAGCTGTTTTTT. Translated, it gives CASSAPNTGELFF. The chain recombines TRBV6-4 with TRBJ2-2; D gene ambiguous. In germline, CDR1 is MRHNA, CDR2 SNTAGT. This CDR3 is built from 13 residues. V was pared by 4 bases and J by 0 bases, with 3 bases between.

The genes are TRBV6-5 and TRBJ2-1; D possibly corresponds to TRBD1 (5 bases). Trimming stripped 5 bases from V and 0 bases from J, with 11 bases between. Germline V CDR1 and CDR2: MNHEY, SVGAGI. The CDR3 extends over 15 amino acids. The CDR3 sequence is CASSPQGVSYNEQFF. As DNA, the CDR3 is TGTGCCAGCAGTCCCCAAGGGGTCTCCTACAATGAGCAGTTCTTC.

This chain joins TRBV7-5 and TRBJ2-5. TRBV7-5 represents a pseudogene. This CDR3 spans 16 amino acids. CDR3 amino acids: CARSLVPPKDQETQYF. As DNA, the CDR3 is TGTGCCAGAAGCTTAGTCCCCCCAAAGGACCAAGAGACCCAGTACTTC.

The rearrangement uses TRBV21-1 and TRBJ2-7; TRBD1 is the table's D call and was not checked against the DNA. TRBV21-1 constitutes a pseudogene. The CDR3 is 16 amino acids. The CDR3 protein is CASETRSRDRNYEQYF. Written as DNA, the CDR3 is TGTGCCAGCGAGACACGCTCCCGGGACAGGAACTACGAGCAGTACTTC.

The chain has TRBV9 and TRBJ2-6, with D unclear. Germline CDR1 SGDLS, CDR2 YYNGEE. This CDR3 contains 16 residues. V gave up 4 bases and J gave up 0 bases, with 11 bases separating them. For the CDR3, the DNA is TGTGCCAGCAGCCCAGCCAGGCACTCTGGGGCCAACGTCCTGACTTTC. Amino acids: CASSPARHSGANVLTF.

V usage is TRBV4-1 and J usage is TRBJ1-5, with TRBD1 identical over 10 bases. The length of the CDR3 is 15 residues. CDR1 MGHRA and CDR2 YSYEKL come from the germline V gene. With V trimmed by 3 bases and J by 6 bases, 5 bases remained unmatched. Here the CDR3 reads CASSQPGQGFQPQHF. The CDR3 DNA sequence: TGCGCCAGCAGCCAGCCGGGACAGGGGTTTCAGCCCCAGCATTTT.

This clone appeared once. The chain is built from TRBV30 and TRBJ1-5; possibly TRBD1 for D (5 bases). Per germline, CDR1 GTSNPN and CDR2 SVGIG (reference sequence). V was cut by 2 bases and J by 4 bases, with 9 bases left in between. The CDR3 runs to 13 residues. This chain's CDR3 is CAWSYGQNQPQHF. Written as DNA, the CDR3 is TGTGCCTGGAGTTACGGACAAAATCAGCCCCAGCATTTT.

The chain joins TRBV19 to TRBJ1-5; 8 bases are a match to TRBD1. The CDR3 has 14 amino acids. J was trimmed by 3 bases and V by 8 bases; bases with no gene match: 6. Looked up from germline, CDR1 is LNHDA and CDR2 is SQIVND (reference sequence). The CDR3 bases are TGTGCCAGTTGGACAGGGTGGCCCAATCAGCCCCAGCATTTT. It encodes CASWTGWPNQPQHF.

The genes are TRBV10-1 and TRBJ1-5; no definite D call. CDR1 and CDR2 (germline): WNHNN, SYGVQD (reference sequence). This CDR3 is 14 amino acids long. V shed 2 bases and J shed 4 bases, with 9 bases lying between them. In DNA form, the CDR3 reads TGCGCCAGCAGTGAGGTAGATCGGAATCAGCCCCAGCATTTT. Protein sequence: CASSEVDRNQPQHF.

In this sample, this clone turned up a few times. This chain joins TRBV14 and TRBJ1-2; no clear D. V lost 0 bases to trimming and J lost 5 bases, with 7 bases between them. Germline V lookup: CDR1 SGHDN, CDR2 FVKESK. CDR3 length equals 13 residues. The CDR3 sequence is CASSQDWSYGYTF. CDR3 DNA: TGTGCCAGCAGCCAAGATTGGTCATATGGCTACACCTTC.